The 8 T cell receptor beta chains below come from one sample, sequenced in a study of blood T cell repertoires in COVID-19. Measured with immunoSEQ multiplex PCR; TCRdb has only the in-frame clones, and not every one. In the table there are some 310,000 clones, 75% to 90% of which are singletons. Specimen: peripheral blood. The receptors stem from a woman aged 25 to 39 with COVID-19, enrolled during active disease.

V gene TRBV12-1 combines with J gene TRBJ2-7; no check of the table's D call, TRBD2, against the DNA was made. TRBV12-1 is annotated as a pseudogene. The CDR3 is 18 amino acids. Here the CDR3 reads CASSVPGLAGGPGYEQYF. In nucleotides, the CDR3 is TGTGCCAGCAGCGTTCCGGGACTAGCGGGAGGGCCGGGCTACGAGCAGTACTTC.

The V call is TRBV2, the J call TRBJ1-2; D is unresolved. The CDR3 extends over 12 amino acids. V lost 6 bases, J lost 7 bases, and 12 bases lay in between. Germline V lookup: CDR1 SNHLY, CDR2 FYNNEI. CDR3 residues: CASRQREAGYTF. CDR3 bases: TGTGCCAGCAGGCAGAGGGAGGCTGGCTACACCTTC.

The chain carries TRBV7-9 and TRBJ2-2, with D tentatively TRBD2 (5 bases). This CDR3 has 15 residues. Trimming left V 4 bases short and J 1 base short, with 10 bases between. Germline V lookup: CDR1 SEHNR, CDR2 FQNEAQ (reference sequence). CDR3: CASSSTSGNTGELFF. CDR3 coding DNA: TGTGCCAGCAGCTCTACGAGCGGGAACACCGGGGAGCTGTTTTTT. Variable domain in full (rest from reference TRBV7-9 and TRBJ2-2): DTGVSQNPRHKITKRGQNVTFRCDPISEHNRLYWYRQTLGQGPEFLTYFQNEAQLEKSRLLSDRFSAERPKGSFSTLEIQRTEQGDSAMYLCASSSTSGNTGELFFGEGSRLTVL.

The rearrangement uses TRBV6-1 and TRBJ1-5; no clear D. Between the trimmed V and J ends, which lost 1 base and 7 bases, there was a span of 5 bases. Per the germline V gene, CDR1 is MNHNS and CDR2 is SASEGT. The CDR3 length is 12 residues. The CDR3 nucleotides read TGTGCCAGCAGTGAAGTCGGGCAGCCCCAGCATTTT. Protein product: CASSEVGQPQHF.

This clone was seen only once. One junction end does not reproduce the germline sequence, and a read error may be involved. This CDR3 reads CASSLDRGPNQPQHF. Here the CDR3 DNA reads TGTGCCAGCAGCCTAGACAGGGGACCCAATCAGCCCCAGCATTTT. The chain links TRBV11-2 to TRBJ1-5; 8 positions agree with TRBD1. The germline gives CDR1 SGHAT, CDR2 FQNNGV. The CDR3 contains 15 residues.

The table lists this clone with a few counts. The chain is built from TRBV4-1 and TRBJ2-7; a weak D match, TRBD2 (5 bases). From germline, CDR1 is MGHRA and CDR2 YSYEKL. The V gene lost 1 base and the J gene lost 4 bases, with 11 bases spanning the gap. This CDR3 has 14 amino acids. Written as DNA, the CDR3 is TGCGCCAGCAGCCAAGGAGGGCTCCCTTACGAGCAGTACTTC. It specifies CASSQGGLPYEQYF.

This clone was detected once. The V call is TRBV2, the J call TRBJ1-1; D may be TRBD1 (5 bases). V lost 5 bases and J lost 10, with 32 bases in between. The CDR3 is 18 amino acids. CDR1 is SNHLY, CDR2 FYNNEI, per germline. CDR3 bases: TGTGCCAGCAGTAGAAGACCTTTAAAAGGGGATGGAGGGGTGTCAGCTTTCTTT. Translating gives CASSRRPLKGDGGVSAFF.

The V and J genes are TRBV6-5 and TRBJ2-3, with 7 positions matching TRBD1. J lost 6 bases, V lost 6 bases, and 6 bases had no gene match. The germline gives CDR1 MNHEY, CDR2 SVGAGI. The CDR3 has 13 amino acids. CDR3 amino acids: CASRPQGLDTQYF. DNA of the CDR3: TGTGCCAGCAGACCACAGGGGTTGGATACGCAGTATTTT.